One T cell receptor beta chain is described in this entry. The antigen remains undetermined. This sample is drawn from a study of blood T cells in healthy people across ages. Regarding the study as a whole: As age increased, TCR beta diversity per million T cells fell in a roughly linear fashion.

The CDR3 loop spans 12 amino acids. Deletions cut 4 bases from V and 2 bases from J, with 5 bases between. Germline values: CDR1 LGHNA, CDR2 YSLEER. Collection of roughly 10 milliliters of peripheral blood was performed for each donor. The use of a sample-barcoded 5' primer and a J-beta primer mix characterized a second PCR of about 7 to 12 cycles. Each sample provided no less than 3 million CDR3-containing paired-end reads. TCRdb reprocessed the 5' RACE reads with MiXCR, giving one entry per CDR3 protein. The profile shows about 670,000 distinct CDR3 sequences, roughly half of them singletons. This chain uses TRBV4-3 with TRBJ1-2; D unclear. This receptor was identified in a woman of 80 years or more in good health. Sequenced: blood. The CDR3 loop is CASSRSNYGYTF. CDR3 sequence (DNA): TGCGCCAGCAGCCGATCCAACTATGGCTACACCTTC.